What follows describes a single T cell receptor (beta chain). Its matching antigen is unknown. As the sequencing template, cDNA was produced by extracting RNA and reverse transcribing it. Profiling relied on immunoSEQ multiplex PCR, and the TCRdb table lists in-frame clones only, not all of them. This sample has about 210,000 clones, with around 43% found just once. Trimming removed 4 bases at V and 9 bases at J, with 14 bases between. The CDR3 covers 12 residues. CDR1 is GTSNPN, CDR2 SVGIG, per germline (reference sequence). These data are taken from a study of CD8+ T cells in alopecia areata. Study information: At a dose of 5 to 10 mg twice daily, oral tofacitinib was given to treated patients. Among treated patients, severity was scored by affected scalp area percentage. Broader study findings: Many of the expanded lesional clones endured in scalp and blood while on tofacitinib. Scalp clonality and expanded CD8+ clones among the top 100 showed significant decreases with tofacitinib.

Specified treatment: oral pan-JAK inhibitor, 5-10 mg twice daily. The rearrangement uses TRBV30 and TRBJ2-3, with D maybe TRBD2 (5 bases). This TCR was sampled from a human donor with alopecia areata. This specimen was CD4+ T cells sorted from blood, taken at approximately week 36, from a patient treated with tofacitinib. The CDR3 nucleotides are TGTGCCTGGACCCTAAGGCCGGGGACGCAGTATTTT. It yields the protein CAWTLRPGTQYF.